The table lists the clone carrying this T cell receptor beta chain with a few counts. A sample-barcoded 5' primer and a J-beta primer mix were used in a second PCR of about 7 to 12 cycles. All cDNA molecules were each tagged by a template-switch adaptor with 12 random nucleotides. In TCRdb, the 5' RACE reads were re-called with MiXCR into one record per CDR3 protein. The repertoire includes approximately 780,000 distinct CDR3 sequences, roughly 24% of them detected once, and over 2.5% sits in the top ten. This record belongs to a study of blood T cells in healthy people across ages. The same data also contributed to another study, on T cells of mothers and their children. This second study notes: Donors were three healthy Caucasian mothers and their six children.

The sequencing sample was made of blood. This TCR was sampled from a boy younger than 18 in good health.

The CDR3 coding sequence is TGTGCCAGCAGGGGTGGGACAGCTACCTACGAGCAGTACTTC. It encodes CASRGGTATYEQYF. V gene TRBV2 combines with J gene TRBJ2-7, with TRBD1 identical over 7 bases. Germline V CDR1 and CDR2: SNHLY, FYNNEI. V lost 6 bases and J lost 2; bases outside the gene matches: 7. This CDR3 is 14 amino acids long.